What follows are 32 T cell receptor beta chains derived from one specimen sequenced in a study of shared clonotypes between healthy human individuals. The repertoire was sequenced with immunoSEQ multiplex PCR; TCRdb's copy has only in-frame clones and lacks some. Of some 89,000 clones listed, roughly two thirds are singletons. Input material: memory CD8+ T cells sorted from blood. Specified subset: CD45RO+ cells pooled with CCR7-negative TemRA cells. The receptors come from a man aged 25-45 years in good health.

The gene calls are TRBV11-2 and TRBJ2-7; D is unresolved. The CDR3 has 11 residues. CDR1 is SGHAT and CDR2 is FQNNGV in the germline V gene. Trimming cost V 0 bases and J 4 bases, with 1 base left between them. In DNA form, the CDR3 reads TGTGCCAGCAGCTTAGATTACGAGCAGTACTTC. Translating gives CASSLDYEQYF.

The chain combines TRBV29-1 with TRBJ2-7, with 8 bases that match TRBD1. V shed 6 bases, J shed 2 bases, and the junction held 15 bases outside the gene matches. This CDR3 is 16 amino acids long. The germline CDR1 and CDR2 sequences are SQVTM and ANQGSEA. CDR3 DNA sequence: TGCAGCGTAAGGACAGGGTTCTCAATATCACCCTACGAGCAGTACTTC. This sequence encodes CSVRTGFSISPYEQYF.

The table lists this clone with a count of one. This chain uses TRBV7-1 with TRBJ2-7; TRBD1 matches 7 bases. TRBV7-1 is designated an ORF whose function remains uncertain. With V trimmed by 4 bases and J by 7 bases, 10 bases remained unmatched. The CDR3 covers 14 residues. The CDR3 DNA is TGTGCCAGCAGCTTATTGCAGGGGGTGTGGGAGCAGTACTTC. It codes for CASSLLQGVWEQYF.

In its sample, this clone was seen once. One junction end does not reproduce the germline sequence, and a read error may be involved. The chain employs TRBV5-6 and TRBJ1-1, with a weak D call TRBD1 (5 bases). Germline V gene sequence: CDR1 SGHDT, CDR2 YYEEEE. This CDR3 comprises 12 residues. CDR3 residues: CASSLERDPICF. CDR3 bases: TGTGCCAGCAGCTTGGAGAGGGACCCGATTTGCTTT.

The V call is TRBV28, the J call TRBJ1-1, with D possibly matching TRBD1 (6 bases). Germline CDR1 reads MDHEN; CDR2 reads SYDVKM. The CDR3 length is 15 residues. Trimming shortened V by 2 bases and J by 0 bases, and 10 bases separated the two germline ends. The CDR3 DNA reads as TGTGCCAGCAGTTTAACAGGGACTGTGAACACTGAAGCTTTCTTT. Translation gives CASSLTGTVNTEAFF.

The chain employs TRBV6-4 and TRBJ2-1; 13 bases match TRBD2. Looked up from germline, CDR1 is MRHNA and CDR2 is SNTAGT. CDR3 length: 15 amino acids. Trimming cost V 0 bases and J 7 bases; bases outside gene matches: 0. The CDR3 reads CASSDSLAGGNEQFF. In DNA, the CDR3 is TGTGCCAGCAGTGACTCACTAGCGGGAGGGAATGAGCAGTTCTTC.

This chain's CDR3 is CASKEPGQGEWATQYF. The CDR3, as DNA: TGTGCCAGCAAAGAACCGGGACAGGGGGAATGGGCTACGCAGTATTTT. The J gene is TRBJ2-3, the V gene TRBV6-4; TRBD1 matches at 11 bases. The J segment lost 8 bases and the V segment lost 7 bases, leaving 14 bases of the junction unmatched. Germline V CDR1 and CDR2: MRHNA, SNTAGT. CDR3 length: 16 amino acids.

This chain joins TRBV5-5 and TRBJ2-3; D is unresolved. V was clipped by 0 bases and J by 1 base, with 12 bases between them. The germline CDR1 and CDR2 sequences are SGHKS and YYEKEE (reference sequence). The CDR3 extends over 16 amino acids. CDR3 in DNA: TGTGCCAGCAGCTTGGGTAGGGCGTGGGGCACAGATACGCAGTATTTT. Its translation: CASSLGRAWGTDTQYF.

This chain uses TRBV18 with TRBJ2-3; D is tentatively TRBD1 or TRBD2 (6 bases each). Per germline, CDR1 KGHSH and CDR2 LQKENI. Trimming took off 3 bases at V and 4 bases at J, with 17 bases between the two ends. This CDR3 has 16 amino acids. DNA of the CDR3: TGTGCCAGCTCACCGGGGGCGGGACTGTTCGCAGATACGCAGTATTTT. It encodes CASSPGAGLFADTQYF. Drawing the rest from reference TRBV18 and TRBJ2-3, the complete variable domain is NAGVMQNPRHLVRRRGQEARLRCSPMKGHSHVYWYRQLPEEGLKFMVYLQKENIIDESGMPKERFSAEFPKEGPSILRIQQVVRGDSAAYFCASSPGAGLFADTQYFGPGTRLTVL.

This clone occurred a few times. J is TRBJ2-1 and V is TRBV5-1; no definite D call. The CDR3 has 15 amino acids. From germline, CDR1 is SGHRS and CDR2 YFSETQ. The germline V and J ends were trimmed by 2 bases and 0 bases, with 9 bases remaining between them. The CDR3 is CASSFTQSSYNEQFF. Written as DNA, the CDR3 is TGCGCCAGCAGCTTCACACAGAGCTCCTACAATGAGCAGTTCTTC.

This chain connects TRBV29-1 to TRBJ1-1; 11 nucleotides line up with TRBD1. After removal of 4 bases from V and 1 base from J, the junction contained 8 bases not matched to a gene. The CDR3 has 16 residues. Looked up from germline, CDR1 is SQVTM and CDR2 is ANQGSEA. The DNA for the CDR3 is TGCAGCGTTGGAAGAGGACAGGGGGCGCGGAACACTGAAGCTTTCTTT. Protein: CSVGRGQGARNTEAFF.

The V call is TRBV7-9, the J call TRBJ2-7; D is possibly TRBD2 (6 bases). V lost 4 bases and J 4 bases, leaving 17 bases between the germline ends. Germline lookup yields CDR1 SEHNR and CDR2 FQNEAQ (reference sequence). The CDR3 runs to 15 residues. DNA of the CDR3: TGTGCCAGCAGCTCCCCTAGCGTGGGTTTATACGAGCAGTACTTC. Its translation: CASSSPSVGLYEQYF.

The chain has TRBV5-4 and TRBJ2-3; 11 bases are shared with TRBD2. Germline V gives CDR1 SGHNT, CDR2 YYREEE (reference sequence). The CDR3 extends over 15 amino acids. V trimming: 4 bases; J trimming: 1 base; junction bases outside the gene matches: 2. CDR3 sequence (DNA): TGTGCCAGCAGCAAGACTAGCGGGGGCACAGATACGCAGTATTTT. Translation: CASSKTSGGTDTQYF.

Notes on this clone: Other nucleotide sequences in the sample specify the same CDR3. The genes are TRBV27 and TRBJ2-1; D remains ambiguous. The CDR3 totals 14 residues. V lost 5 bases and J 4 bases, leaving 12 bases between the germline ends. CDR1 is MNHEY, CDR2 SMNVEV, per germline (reference sequence). CDR3 protein: CASSPWTDYNEQFF. Here the CDR3 DNA reads TGTGCCAGCAGTCCCTGGACCGATTACAATGAGCAGTTCTTC.

This clone was seen a few times. This sequence joins TRBV11-1 and TRBJ2-5; 7 bases fit TRBD1. The CDR3 length is 14 residues. Trimming removed 5 bases from V and 5 bases from J; junction bases left unmatched: 8. Germline V CDR1 and CDR2: SGHAT, FQDESV (reference sequence). CDR3 sequence reads: CASSPRQGDETQYF. CDR3 nucleotide sequence: TGTGCCAGCAGCCCAAGACAGGGAGATGAGACCCAGTACTTC.

To note about this clone: This same CDR3 is encoded by further DNA sequences in the sample. The J gene is TRBJ2-1, the V gene TRBV5-1, with D possibly TRBD1 on 5 matching bases. The germline V gene has CDR1 SGHRS and CDR2 YFSETQ. Between the trimmed V and J ends, which lost 2 bases and 5 bases, there was a span of 8 bases. The CDR3 sequence is 13 residues long. The CDR3 spells CASSLGDNNEQFF. CDR3 bases: TGCGCCAGCAGCTTAGGGGATAACAATGAGCAGTTCTTC.

The rearrangement joins TRBV5-1 to TRBJ2-1, with TRBD2 identical over 10 bases. Germline assignment: CDR1 SGHRS and CDR2 YFSETQ. CDR3 size: 17 residues. The J segment lost 7 bases and the V segment lost 3 bases, leaving 13 bases of the junction unmatched. CDR3 in DNA: TGCGCCAGCAGCTCCCCCTTGAAGCGGGAGGGCCAGAATGAGCAGTTCTTC. Amino acid sequence: CASSSPLKREGQNEQFF.

The chain joins TRBV27 to TRBJ2-7; the D is unclear. This CDR3 has 12 amino acids. V was pared by 5 bases and J by 0 bases, with 5 bases between. The V gene's germline CDR1 is MNHEY and CDR2 SMNVEV (reference sequence). The CDR3: CASSQYSYEQYF. The CDR3 bases are TGTGCCAGCAGTCAATACTCCTACGAGCAGTACTTC.

As DNA, the CDR3 is TGTGCCAGCAGCGTCCCGACGGGGGCGAAGACCTACGAGCAGTACTTC. Protein product: CASSVPTGAKTYEQYF. J is TRBJ2-7 and V is TRBV7-9; TRBD1 or TRBD2 may be the D gene (6 bases each). The CDR3 spans 16 residues. CDR1 and CDR2 from the germline V gene are SEHNR and FQNEAQ (reference sequence). V was clipped by 5 bases and J by 2 bases, with 19 bases between them.

The chain combines TRBV19 with TRBJ1-5, with D maybe TRBD1 (5 bases). The length of the CDR3 is 15 residues. Germline CDR1 LNHDA, CDR2 SQIVND (reference sequence). V lost 9 bases and J 5 bases, leaving 20 bases between the germline ends. CDR3 DNA sequence: TGTGCCAGCAAAGAGGGGCGAAGGGCCTATCAGCCCCAGCATTTT. Amino acid sequence: CASKEGRRAYQPQHF. Full variable domain (remainder filled in from reference TRBV19 and TRBJ1-5): DGGITQSPKYLFRKEGQNVTLSCEQNLNHDAMYWYRQDPGQGLRLIYYSQIVNDFQKGDIAEGYSVSREKKESFPLTVTSAQKNPTAFYLCASKEGRRAYQPQHFGDGTRLSIL.

The chain recombines TRBV7-9 with TRBJ2-7; D possibly corresponds to TRBD2 (5 bases). The germline V gene encodes CDR1 SEHNR and CDR2 FQNEAQ (reference sequence). The CDR3 contains 12 residues. V was trimmed by 6 bases and J by 6 bases, leaving 12 bases between them. The CDR3 loop reads CASSYPLAEQYF. DNA for the CDR3: TGTGCCAGCAGTTACCCGCTAGCCGAGCAGTACTTC.

V gene TRBV29-1 combines with J gene TRBJ2-1, with 13 bases matching TRBD2. The CDR3 is 14 amino acids. CDR1 and CDR2 (germline): SQVTM, ANQGSEA. After removal of 7 bases from V and 8 bases from J, the junction contained 8 bases not matched to a gene. The CDR3 sequence: CSAPGLAGRHEQFF. The CDR3 DNA sequence: TGCAGCGCTCCGGGACTAGCGGGAAGACATGAGCAGTTCTTC.

This clone has ten or more counts. The chain joins TRBV7-9 to TRBJ2-7; no clear D gene. The CDR3 is 11 amino acids. V lost 10 bases, J lost 0 bases, and 7 bases lay in between. In germline, CDR1 is SEHNR, CDR2 FQNEAQ (reference sequence). CDR3 sequence (DNA): TGTGCCATCACAGACTCCTACGAGCAGTACTTC. Translated, it gives CAITDSYEQYF.

The rearrangement joins TRBV2 to TRBJ2-7; 10 nucleotides align to TRBD1. Trimming removed 3 bases from V and 2 bases from J; junction bases left unmatched: 4. Germline V gene sequence: CDR1 SNHLY, CDR2 FYNNEI. The CDR3 loop spans 15 amino acids. CDR3 in amino acids: CASSDTGTGAYEQYF. For the CDR3, the DNA is TGTGCCAGCAGTGACACCGGGACAGGGGCCTACGAGCAGTACTTC.

The rearrangement joins TRBV29-1 to TRBJ1-1; D is possibly TRBD1 (5 bases). V shed 5 bases and J shed 6 bases, with 16 bases lying between them. CDR1 and CDR2 (germline): SQVTM, ANQGSEA. The CDR3 spans 13 residues. Here the CDR3 DNA reads TGCAGCGTTCTACGGGGACCGCGGGCTGAAGCTTTCTTT. Amino acid sequence: CSVLRGPRAEAFF.

The J gene is TRBJ1-1, the V gene TRBV28; D remains unclear. Germline CDR1 MDHEN, CDR2 SYDVKM. V shed 6 bases and J shed 4 bases, with 15 bases lying between them. The CDR3 spans 14 residues. The CDR3 protein is CASSSNDIPTEAFF. The CDR3 nucleotides read TGTGCCAGCAGCAGCAATGACATCCCCACTGAAGCTTTCTTT.

The chain couples TRBV5-8 to TRBJ2-7; TRBD2 aligns across 9 bases. The CDR3 totals 16 residues. The V segment lost 4 bases and the J segment 2 bases; nucleotides outside the gene matches: 10. CDR1 and CDR2 (germline): SGHTS, YDEGEE. The CDR3 spells CASSPRRTSETYEQYF. The CDR3 coding sequence is TGTGCCAGCAGCCCTCGGAGGACTAGCGAGACCTACGAGCAGTACTTC. The full variable domain, its missing parts supplied by reference TRBV5-8 and TRBJ2-7, is EAGVTQSPTHLIKTRGQQATLRCSPISGHTSVYWYQQALGLGLQFLLWYDEGEERNRGNFPPRFSGRQFPNYSSELNVNALELEDSALYLCASSPRRTSETYEQYFGPGTRLTVT.

The sample holds one count of this clone. This CDR3 reads CASSQDWGTYEQYF. Written as DNA, the CDR3 is TGTGCCAGCAGCCAAGATTGGGGCACCTACGAGCAGTACTTC. V and J are TRBV4-2 and TRBJ2-7; perhaps TRBD1 as D (5 bases). CDR1 is LGHNA, CDR2 YNFKEQ, per germline. V gave up 0 bases and J gave up 2 bases, with 8 bases separating them. The CDR3 length is 14 residues.

This clone was counted a single time. This rearrangement joins TRBV13 to TRBJ2-3; 9 bases line up with TRBD1. Losses at the gene ends were 3 bases for V and 5 bases for J; bases not matched to a gene: 6. The CDR3 has 15 amino acids. Germline assignment: CDR1 PRHDT and CDR2 FYEKMQ (reference sequence). The CDR3 nucleotides are TGTGCCAGCAGCTTCGTGGACAGGGGTGGAGATACGCAGTATTTT. Translated: CASSFVDRGGDTQYF.

The chain has TRBV19 and TRBJ2-1, with a tentative D call TRBD1 (6 bases). CDR3 length: 15 amino acids. The V gene's germline CDR1 is LNHDA and CDR2 SQIVND (reference sequence). Trimming cost V 3 bases and J 4 bases, with 13 bases left between them. The CDR3 protein is CASSIWDTPYNEQFF. The CDR3 nucleotides are TGTGCCAGTAGTATCTGGGACACTCCATACAATGAGCAGTTCTTC.

This chain connects TRBV2 to TRBJ2-2; D remains ambiguous. The CDR3 loop spans 14 amino acids. The germline V and J ends were trimmed by 4 bases and 0 bases, with 6 bases remaining between them. Germline CDR1 SNHLY, CDR2 FYNNEI. The CDR3 region has the DNA TGTGCCAGCAGTGGGGCATCGAACACCGGGGAGCTGTTTTTT. Translated, it gives CASSGASNTGELFF. The full variable domain, completed using reference TRBV2 and TRBJ2-2, is EPEVTQTPSHQVTQMGQEVILRCVPISNHLYFYWYRQILGQKVEFLVSFYNNEISEKSEIFDDQFSVERPDGSNFTLKIRSTKLEDSAMYFCASSGASNTGELFFGEGSRLTVL.

Turning to this clone: This sample includes further DNA sequences coding for the same CDR3. V gene TRBV7-2 combines with J gene TRBJ1-3; no definite D call. This CDR3 is built from 14 residues. Trimming pared 1 base from V and 0 bases from J, leaving 4 bases between. Germline V gene data show CDR1 as SGHTA and CDR2 as FQGNSA. CDR3 loop: CASSLGTSGNTIYF. Written as DNA, the CDR3 is TGTGCCAGCAGCTTAGGTACCTCTGGAAACACCATATATTTT.